What follows describes a single T cell receptor (beta chain). The CDR3 extends over 15 amino acids. V lost 4 bases to trimming and J lost 10 bases, with 17 bases between them. Germline CDR1 reads SNHLY; CDR2 reads FYNNEI. This entry belongs to a study of blood T cell repertoires in COVID-19. Study summary: PBMCs, B-cell-depleted T cells, or T cells provided the cDNA or gDNA that made up the material.

Seattle patients were enrolled while actively infected and followed longitudinally. Measured with immunoSEQ multiplex PCR; TCRdb has only the in-frame clones, and not every one. The sample lists around 320,000 clones; 89% were seen once. Sequenced input: peripheral blood. The receptor comes from a woman aged 30 to 39 with COVID-19, enrolled during active disease. V is TRBV2 and J is TRBJ1-6, with D maybe TRBD1 (5 bases). In nucleotides, the CDR3 is TGTGCCAGCAGTGGTCTAAGGGGCGCAGGGTCACCCCTCCACTTT. Protein sequence: CASSGLRGAGSPLHF.